This TCR beta chain derives from a study of blood T cell repertoires in COVID-19. In the study overall: There were acute and convalescent COVID-19 samples, and they came from the United States, Italy and Spain. Sources were T cells, B-cell-depleted T cells, or PBMCs; the material itself was cDNA or gDNA.

The CDR3 totals 15 residues. The V gene's germline CDR1 is WSHSY and CDR2 SAAADI. J was trimmed by 9 bases and V by 6 bases; bases with no gene match: 7. Original data processing: Estimation of nucleated cell counts relied on the amplification of reference gene primers. Profiled with immunoSEQ multiplex PCR; TCRdb holds only in-frame clones, not every one. That table gives V, J and clone size, and the DNA gave D and trimming. The sample carries 150,000 to 200,000 clones, roughly 90% recorded once. This clonotype originated in a man aged 50 to 59 with acute or convalescent COVID-19. Source material: peripheral blood. The chain couples TRBV10-2 to TRBJ2-1; 14 nucleotides align to TRBD2. For the CDR3, the DNA is TGCGCCAGCAGGCCCGGGACTAGCGGGAGAGTTGAGCAGTTCTTC. Protein product: CASRPGTSGRVEQFF.